Detailed here is one T cell receptor beta chain. Its antigen is undetermined. The data were obtained in a study of T cells in Graves' hyperthyroidism and ophthalmopathy. Authors of the study amplified TCR beta CDR3 regions from RNA transcripts. First-round RT-PCR with HTBI primers amplified the TCR CDR3 region. TCRdb reanalysed the multiplex PCR reads using MiXCR and keeps one entry per CDR3 protein. The sample carries hundreds of thousands of distinct CDR3 sequences, 35% to 40% recorded once. Findings and limits, study-wide: Most thyroid clonotypes expanded above 0.001 were also detected in blood.

V dropped 5 bases and J dropped 3 bases, with 14 bases sitting between them. CDR3 length: 13 residues. Germline CDR1 and CDR2: DFQATT and SNEGSKA (reference sequence). Patients showing uncontrolled infection, other autoimmune disease, pregnancy or lactation were ineligible. Every diagnosis used clinical symptoms, serum thyroxine and TRAb, thyroid ultrasound and orbital computed tomography. This receptor was taken from a man aged 18 to 35 with Graves' hyperthyroidism. Sequenced material: blood. The V and J genes are TRBV20-1 and TRBJ2-7; D gene uncertain. This CDR3 reads CSAPFDGNYEQYF. Written as DNA, the CDR3 is TGCAGTGCTCCATTCGACGGTAACTACGAGCAGTACTTC.